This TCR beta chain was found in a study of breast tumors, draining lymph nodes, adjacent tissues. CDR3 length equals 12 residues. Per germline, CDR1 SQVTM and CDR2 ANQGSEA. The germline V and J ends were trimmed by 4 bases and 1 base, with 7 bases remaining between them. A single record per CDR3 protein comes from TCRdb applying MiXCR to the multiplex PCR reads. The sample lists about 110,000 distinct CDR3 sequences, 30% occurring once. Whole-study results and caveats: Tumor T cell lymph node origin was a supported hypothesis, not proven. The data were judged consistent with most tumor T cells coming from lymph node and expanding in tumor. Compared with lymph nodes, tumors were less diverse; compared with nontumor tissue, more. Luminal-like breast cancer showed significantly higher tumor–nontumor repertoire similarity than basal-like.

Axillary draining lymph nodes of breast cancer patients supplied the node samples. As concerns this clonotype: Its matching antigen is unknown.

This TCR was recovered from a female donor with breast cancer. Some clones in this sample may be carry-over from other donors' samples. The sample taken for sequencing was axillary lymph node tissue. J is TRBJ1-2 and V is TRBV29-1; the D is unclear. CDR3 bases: TGCAGCGTTGTAGGTATTAACTATGGCTACACCTTC. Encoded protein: CSVVGINYGYTF.